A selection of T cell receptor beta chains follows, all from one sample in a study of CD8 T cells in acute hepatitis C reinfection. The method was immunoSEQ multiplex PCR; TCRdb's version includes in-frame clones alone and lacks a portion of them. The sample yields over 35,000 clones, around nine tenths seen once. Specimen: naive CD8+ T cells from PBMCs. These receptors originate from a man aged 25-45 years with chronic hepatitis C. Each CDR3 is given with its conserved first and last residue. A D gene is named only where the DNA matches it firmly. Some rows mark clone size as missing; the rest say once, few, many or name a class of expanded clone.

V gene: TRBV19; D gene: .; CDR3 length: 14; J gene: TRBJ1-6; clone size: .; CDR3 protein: CASTSGDAWSPLHF; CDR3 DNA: TGTGCCAGTACCTCTGGCGATGCTTGGTCACCCCTCCACTTT
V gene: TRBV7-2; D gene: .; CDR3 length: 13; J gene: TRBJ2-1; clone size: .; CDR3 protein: CASKPGIHNEQFF; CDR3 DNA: TGTGCCAGCAAGCCGGGCATACACAATGAGCAGTTCTTC
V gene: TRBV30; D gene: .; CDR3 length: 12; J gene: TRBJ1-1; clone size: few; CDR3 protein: CAWSVRGTEAFF; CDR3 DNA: TGTGCCTGGAGTGTAAGGGGCACTGAAGCTTTCTTT
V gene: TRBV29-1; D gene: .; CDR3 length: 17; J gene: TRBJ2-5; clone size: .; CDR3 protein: CSVAAYRTAGRQETQYF; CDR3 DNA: TGCAGCGTTGCAGCTTACCGGACAGCTGGGAGGCAAGAGACCCAGTACTTC
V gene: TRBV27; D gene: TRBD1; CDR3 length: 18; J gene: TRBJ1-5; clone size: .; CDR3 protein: CASSLLVRDRDMHQPQHF; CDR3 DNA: TGTGCCAGCAGTTTACTAGTGAGGGACAGGGATATGCATCAGCCCCAGCATTTT
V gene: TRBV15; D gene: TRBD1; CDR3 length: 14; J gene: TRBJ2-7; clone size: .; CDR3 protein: CATSSTGALYEQYF; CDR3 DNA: TGTGCCACCAGCTCGACAGGGGCCCTCTACGAGCAGTACTTC
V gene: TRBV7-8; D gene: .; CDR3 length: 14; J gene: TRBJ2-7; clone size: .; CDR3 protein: CASSLGPSSYEQYF; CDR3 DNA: TGTGCCAGCAGCTTAGGTCCATCCTCCTACGAGCAGTACTTC
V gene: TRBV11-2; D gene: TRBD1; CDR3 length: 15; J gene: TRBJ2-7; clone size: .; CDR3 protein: CASSLARDRGGEQYF; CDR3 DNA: TGTGCCAGCAGCTTAGCCCGGGACAGGGGTGGTGAGCAGTACTTC
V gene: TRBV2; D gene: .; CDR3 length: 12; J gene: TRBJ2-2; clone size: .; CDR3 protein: CATRRDTGELFF; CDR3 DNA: TGTGCCACTAGGCGGGACACCGGGGAGCTGTTTTTT
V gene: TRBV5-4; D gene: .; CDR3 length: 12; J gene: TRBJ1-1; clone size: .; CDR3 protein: CASGTGNTEAFF; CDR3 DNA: TGTGCCAGCGGTACAGGGAACACTGAAGCTTTCTTT
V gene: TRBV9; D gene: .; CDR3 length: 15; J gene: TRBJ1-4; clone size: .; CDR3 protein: CASSVGGAGNEKLFF; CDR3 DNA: TGTGCCAGCAGCGTAGGGGGGGCTGGGAATGAAAAACTGTTTTTT
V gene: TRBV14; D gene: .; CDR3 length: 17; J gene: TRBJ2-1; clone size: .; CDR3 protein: CASSQVDTPRPYNEQFF; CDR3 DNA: TGTGCCAGCAGCCAAGTGGACACCCCAAGACCCTACAATGAGCAGTTCTTC
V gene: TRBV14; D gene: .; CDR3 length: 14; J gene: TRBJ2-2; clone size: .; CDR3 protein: CASSHLGAGGELFF; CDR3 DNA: TGTGCCAGCAGCCATCTTGGGGCGGGCGGGGAGCTGTTTTTT
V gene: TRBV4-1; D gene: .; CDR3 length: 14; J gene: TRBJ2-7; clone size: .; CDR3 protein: CASSQVTGEGEQYF; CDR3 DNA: TGCGCCAGCAGCCAAGTCACAGGGGAGGGCGAGCAGTACTTC
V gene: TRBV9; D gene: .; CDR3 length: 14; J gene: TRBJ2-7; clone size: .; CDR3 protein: CASSVGTGIHEQYF; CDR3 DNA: TGTGCCAGCAGCGTAGGGACCGGGATCCACGAGCAGTACTTC
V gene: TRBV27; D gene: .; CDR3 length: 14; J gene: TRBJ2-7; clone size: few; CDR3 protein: CASSFSGRTYEQYF; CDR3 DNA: TGTGCCAGCAGTTTTTCGGGCAGAACCTACGAGCAGTACTTC
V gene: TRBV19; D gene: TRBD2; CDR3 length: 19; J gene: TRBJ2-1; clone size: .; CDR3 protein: CASSIVLAGGARPDNEQFF; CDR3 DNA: TGTGCCAGTAGTATAGTGCTAGCGGGGGGGGCCAGGCCTGACAATGAGCAGTTCTTC
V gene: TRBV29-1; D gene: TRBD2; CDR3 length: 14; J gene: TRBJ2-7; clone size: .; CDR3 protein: CSVEGSGGFYEQYF; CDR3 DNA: TGCAGCGTTGAAGGTAGCGGGGGATTCTACGAGCAGTACTTC
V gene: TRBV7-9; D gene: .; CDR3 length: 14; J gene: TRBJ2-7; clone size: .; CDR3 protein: CASSRQLSSYEQYF; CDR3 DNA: TGTGCCAGCAGCCGCCAACTGAGCTCCTACGAGCAGTACTTC
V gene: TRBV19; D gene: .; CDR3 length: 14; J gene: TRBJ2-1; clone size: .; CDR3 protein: CASTLSRGRNEQFF; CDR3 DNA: TGTGCCAGTACCCTTTCAAGGGGGAGGAATGAGCAGTTCTTC
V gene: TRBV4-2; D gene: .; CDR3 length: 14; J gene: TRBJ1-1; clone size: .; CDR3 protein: CASSQGRLNTEAFF; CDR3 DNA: TGTGCCAGCAGCCAAGGCAGGCTGAACACTGAAGCTTTCTTT
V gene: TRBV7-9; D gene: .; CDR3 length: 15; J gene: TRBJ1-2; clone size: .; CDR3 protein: CASSLAPRLDYGYTF; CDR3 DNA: TGTGCCAGCAGCTTAGCGCCGAGGTTAGACTATGGCTACACCTTC
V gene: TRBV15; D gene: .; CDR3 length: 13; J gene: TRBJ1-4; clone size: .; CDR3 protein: CATWGGLKEKLFF; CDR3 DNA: TGTGCCACCTGGGGGGGGCTAAAAGAAAAACTGTTTTTT
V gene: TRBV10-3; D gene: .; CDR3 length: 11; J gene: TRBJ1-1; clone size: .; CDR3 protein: CSSAGDTEAFF; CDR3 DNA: TGTTCCTCGGCCGGGGACACTGAAGCTTTCTTT
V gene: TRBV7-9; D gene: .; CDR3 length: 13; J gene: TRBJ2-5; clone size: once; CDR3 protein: CASSLYRQETQYF; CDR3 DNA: TGTGCCAGCAGCTTATACAGACAAGAGACCCAGTACTTC
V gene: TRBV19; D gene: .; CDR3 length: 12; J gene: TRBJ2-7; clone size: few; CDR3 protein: CASSRSPYEQYF; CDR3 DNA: TGTGCCAGTAGTAGATCGCCCTACGAGCAGTACTTC
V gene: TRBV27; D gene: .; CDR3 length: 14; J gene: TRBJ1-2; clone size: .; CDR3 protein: CASSPNREKGGYTF; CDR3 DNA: TGTGCCAGCAGCCCTAACAGGGAGAAGGGTGGCTACACCTTC
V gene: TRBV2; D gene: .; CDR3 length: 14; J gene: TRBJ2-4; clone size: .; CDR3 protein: CASSEFIGGDIQYF; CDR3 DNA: TGTGCCAGCAGTGAGTTCATAGGGGGGGACATTCAGTACTTC
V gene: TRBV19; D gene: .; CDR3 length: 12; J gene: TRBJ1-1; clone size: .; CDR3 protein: CASVGGSTEAFF; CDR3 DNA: TGTGCCAGTGTGGGAGGGAGCACTGAAGCTTTCTTT
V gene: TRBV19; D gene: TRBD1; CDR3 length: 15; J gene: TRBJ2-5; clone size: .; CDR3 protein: CASSISGGPQETQYF; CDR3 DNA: TGTGCCAGTAGTATATCAGGGGGCCCGCAAGAGACCCAGTACTTC
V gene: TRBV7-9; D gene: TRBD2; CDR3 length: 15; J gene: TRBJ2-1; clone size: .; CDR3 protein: CASSLVLAGVNEQFF; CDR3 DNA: TGTGCCAGCAGCTTAGTTCTAGCGGGAGTCAATGAGCAGTTCTTC
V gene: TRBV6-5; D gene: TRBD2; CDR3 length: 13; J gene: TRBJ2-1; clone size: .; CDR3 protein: CASSPTSGNEQFF; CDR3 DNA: TGTGCCAGCAGCCCCACTAGCGGCAATGAGCAGTTCTTC
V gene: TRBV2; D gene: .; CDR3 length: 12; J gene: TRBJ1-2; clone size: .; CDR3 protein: CASRAGDYGYTF; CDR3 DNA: TGTGCCAGCAGGGCGGGAGACTATGGCTACACCTTC
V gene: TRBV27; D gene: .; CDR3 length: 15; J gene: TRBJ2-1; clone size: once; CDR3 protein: CASSALDSSYNEQFF; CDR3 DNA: TGTGCCAGCAGTGCCCTGGACAGCTCCTACAATGAGCAGTTCTTC
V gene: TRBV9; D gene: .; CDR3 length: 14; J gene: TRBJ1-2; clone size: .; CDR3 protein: CASSPRGGNYGYTF; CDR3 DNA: TGTGCCAGCAGCCCGAGAGGAGGAAACTATGGCTACACCTTC
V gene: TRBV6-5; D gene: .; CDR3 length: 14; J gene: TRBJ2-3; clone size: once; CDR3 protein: CASSSAFSTDTQYF; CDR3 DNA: TGTGCCAGCAGTTCCGCATTTAGCACAGATACGCAGTATTTT
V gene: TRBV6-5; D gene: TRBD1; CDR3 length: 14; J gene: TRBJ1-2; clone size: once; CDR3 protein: CASSYLRDRVGYTF; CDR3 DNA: TGTGCCAGCAGTTACCTCCGGGACAGGGTTGGCTACACCTTC
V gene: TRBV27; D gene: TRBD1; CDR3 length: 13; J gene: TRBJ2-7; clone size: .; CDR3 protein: CASSRTGAYEQYF; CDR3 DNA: TGTGCCAGCAGCCGGACAGGGGCCTACGAGCAGTACTTC
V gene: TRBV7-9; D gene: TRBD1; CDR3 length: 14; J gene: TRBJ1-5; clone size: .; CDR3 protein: CASSPGTGDQPQHF; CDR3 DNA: TGTGCCAGCAGCCCAGGGACAGGGGACCAGCCCCAGCATTTT
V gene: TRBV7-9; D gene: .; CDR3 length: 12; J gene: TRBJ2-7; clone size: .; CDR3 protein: CASSPDGPEQYF; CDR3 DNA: TGTGCCAGCAGCCCAGACGGCCCCGAGCAGTACTTC
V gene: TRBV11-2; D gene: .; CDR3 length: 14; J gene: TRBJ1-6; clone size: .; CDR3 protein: CASSLAGVRSPLHF; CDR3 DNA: TGTGCCAGCAGCTTAGCAGGGGTGAGGTCACCCCTCCACTTT
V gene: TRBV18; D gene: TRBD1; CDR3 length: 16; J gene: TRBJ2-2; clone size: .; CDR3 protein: CASPNTGTGNTGELFF; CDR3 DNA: TGTGCCAGCCCCAATACCGGGACAGGGAACACCGGGGAGCTGTTTTTT
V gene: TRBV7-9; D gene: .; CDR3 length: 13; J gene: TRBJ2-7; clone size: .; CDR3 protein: CASSFPATYEQYF; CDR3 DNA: TGTGCCAGCAGCTTTCCAGCCACCTACGAGCAGTACTTC
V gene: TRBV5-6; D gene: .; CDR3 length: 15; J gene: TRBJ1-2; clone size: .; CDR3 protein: CASSFSYGSRDGYTF; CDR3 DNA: TGTGCCAGCAGCTTCAGTTACGGGTCCAGGGATGGCTACACCTTC